This note documents a single TCR beta chain sequence. The CDR3 is made up of 14 amino acids. Per the germline V gene, CDR1 is ENHRY and CDR2 is SYGVKD. J gave up 4 bases and V 10 bases, and 10 bases lay outside the gene matches. Cohort placement rested on clinical history that participants reported themselves. Donors in Cohort 3 who had recovered were those with two negative PCRs, healthcare professional clearance, or resolution of their symptoms. This sample is part of a study of blood T cell repertoires in COVID-19. Overall study: Samples of COVID-19 (acute and convalescent) were obtained from the United States, Italy and Spain.

Only in-frame clones appear in the TCRdb table, and some are missing; sequencing was by immunoSEQ multiplex PCR. The sample includes 200,000 to 300,000 clones, roughly 86% seen only once; the top ten take approximately 2.5%. The gene calls are TRBV10-3 and TRBJ1-5; 7 nucleotides align to TRBD1. This clonotype originated in a woman aged 18-29 years who had recovered from COVID-19. The sample taken for sequencing was PBMCs or T cells enriched from blood (not recorded which). CDR3 coding DNA: TGTGCCACTCAATTTGACAGGGTGAATCAGCCCCAGCATTTT. This codes for CATQFDRVNQPQHF.